The rows below give T cell receptor beta chains drawn from one sample of a study of blood T cell repertoires in COVID-19. The protocol was immunoSEQ multiplex PCR, while the TCRdb copy is restricted to in-frame clones and leaves out a portion. The sample lists about 300,000 clones; around 86% were seen once. Source material: PBMCs or T cells enriched from blood (not recorded which). The receptors were gathered from a woman aged 18-29 years who had recovered from COVID-19. Each CDR3 is given with its conserved first and last residue. D genes are given only for firm matches. Size is stated for part of the rows, as once, few or many counts, or as a class when the clone is expanded.

size: NA
J: TRBJ2-3
D: TRBD2
length: 11
V: TRBV11-2
CDR3: CASGREDTQYF
DNA: TGTGCCAGCGGGCGGGAGGATACGCAGTATTTT

size: few
J: TRBJ1-2
D: NA
length: 16
V: TRBV27
CDR3: CASSLISREGARGYTF
DNA: TGTGCCAGCAGCCTCATATCCAGGGAAGGGGCACGAGGCTACACCTTC

size: NA
J: TRBJ2-1
D: NA
length: 12
V: TRBV12-3/TRBV12-4
CDR3: CASSPRVGEQFF
DNA: TGTGCCAGCAGCCCCAGGGTAGGTGAGCAGTTCTTC

size: NA
J: TRBJ1-5
D: NA
length: 14
V: TRBV30
CDR3: CAWSLLGGNQPQHF
DNA: TGTGCCTGGAGCCTCTTAGGGGGCAATCAGCCCCAGCATTTT

size: NA
J: TRBJ1-2
D: TRBD1
length: 15
V: TRBV6-1
CDR3: CASSEGTGYGYGYTF
DNA: TGTGCCAGCAGTGAAGGGACAGGGTACGGCTATGGCTACACCTTC

size: NA
J: TRBJ1-1
D: TRBD1
length: 12
V: TRBV19
CDR3: CASSNRGTEAFF
DNA: TGTGCCAGTAGTAACAGGGGCACTGAAGCTTTCTTT

size: once
J: TRBJ2-7
D: NA
length: 15
V: TRBV5-6
CDR3: CASSLNINDLGEQYF
DNA: TGTGCCAGCAGCTTGAACATCAATGACTTAGGCGAGCAGTACTTC

size: NA
J: TRBJ1-1
D: NA
length: 12
V: TRBV7-9
CDR3: CASSLDRHSAFF
DNA: TGTGCCAGCAGCTTAGATCGACATTCAGCTTTCTTT

size: NA
J: TRBJ2-5
D: TRBD2
length: 14
V: TRBV5-1
CDR3: CASSLSGDQETQYF
DNA: TGCGCCAGCAGCCTTAGCGGGGACCAAGAGACCCAGTACTTC

size: NA
J: TRBJ1-1
D: NA
length: 12
V: TRBV12-3/TRBV12-4
CDR3: CASLYFGTEAFF
DNA: TGTGCCAGCCTCTACTTTGGCACTGAAGCTTTCTTT

size: once
J: TRBJ1-6
D: NA
length: 17
V: TRBV27
CDR3: CASSLSSREVYNSPLHF
DNA: TGTGCCAGCAGTTTATCCTCCAGGGAAGTCTATAATTCACCCCTCCACTTT

size: NA
J: TRBJ1-2
D: NA
length: 13
V: TRBV7-9
CDR3: CASSLGQNYGYTF
DNA: TGTGCCAGCAGCTTAGGACAGAACTATGGCTACACCTTC

size: NA
J: TRBJ2-1
D: NA
length: 13
V: TRBV7-3
CDR3: CASSPGSKNEQFF
DNA: TGTGCCAGCAGCCCGGGGAGTAAGAATGAGCAGTTCTTC

size: NA
J: TRBJ2-3
D: TRBD2
length: 16
V: TRBV10-3
CDR3: CAISDVLAGDTDTQYF
DNA: TGTGCCATCAGTGACGTCCTAGCGGGGGATACAGATACGCAGTATTTT

size: once
J: TRBJ1-4
D: TRBD1
length: 15
V: TRBV27
CDR3: CASSSGTGGFEKLFF
DNA: TGTGCCAGCAGTTCAGGGACAGGGGGATTTGAAAAACTGTTTTTT

size: NA
J: TRBJ1-2
D: TRBD1
length: 15
V: TRBV4-1
CDR3: CASSQLTGQRYGYTF
DNA: TGCGCCAGCAGCCAACTAACGGGACAGCGGTATGGCTACACCTTC